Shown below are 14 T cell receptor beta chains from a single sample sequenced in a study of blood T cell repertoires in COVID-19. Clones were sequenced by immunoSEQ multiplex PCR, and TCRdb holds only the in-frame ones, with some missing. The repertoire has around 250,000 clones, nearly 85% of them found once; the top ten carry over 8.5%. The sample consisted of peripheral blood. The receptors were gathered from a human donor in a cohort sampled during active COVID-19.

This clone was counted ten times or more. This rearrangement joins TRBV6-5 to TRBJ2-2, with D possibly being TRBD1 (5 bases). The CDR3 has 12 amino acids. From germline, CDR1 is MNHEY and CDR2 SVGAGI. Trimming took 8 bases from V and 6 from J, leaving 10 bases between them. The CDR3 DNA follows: TGTGCCAGCTGGACAAGTTCCGGGGAGCTGTTTTTT. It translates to CASWTSSGELFF.

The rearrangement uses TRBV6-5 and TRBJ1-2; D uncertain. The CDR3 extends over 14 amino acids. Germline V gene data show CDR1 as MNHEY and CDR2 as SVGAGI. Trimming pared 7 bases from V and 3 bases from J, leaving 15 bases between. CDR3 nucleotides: TGTGCCAGCACCCAACGGGCGGGTTACTATGGCTACACCTTC. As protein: CASTQRAGYYGYTF.

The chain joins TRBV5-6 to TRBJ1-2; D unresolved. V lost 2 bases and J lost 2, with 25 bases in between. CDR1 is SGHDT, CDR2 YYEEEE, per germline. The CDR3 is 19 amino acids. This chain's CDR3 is CASSFGIIEEPVTNYGYTF. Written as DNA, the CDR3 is TGTGCCAGCAGCTTCGGTATCATAGAGGAGCCGGTAACCAACTATGGCTACACCTTC.

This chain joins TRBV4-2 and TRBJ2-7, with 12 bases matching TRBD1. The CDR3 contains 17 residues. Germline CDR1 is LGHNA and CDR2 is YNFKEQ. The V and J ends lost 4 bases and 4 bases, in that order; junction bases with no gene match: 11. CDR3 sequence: CASSLTSRGQGAYEQYF. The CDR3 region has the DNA TGTGCCAGCAGCCTTACCAGCCGGGGACAGGGGGCATACGAGCAGTACTTC.

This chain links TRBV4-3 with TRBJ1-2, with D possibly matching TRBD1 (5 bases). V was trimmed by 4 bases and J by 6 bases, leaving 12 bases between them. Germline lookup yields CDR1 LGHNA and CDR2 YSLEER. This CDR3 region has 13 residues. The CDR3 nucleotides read TGCGCCAGCAGCCCAGCCGGGGGGGATGGCTACACCTTC. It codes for CASSPAGGDGYTF.

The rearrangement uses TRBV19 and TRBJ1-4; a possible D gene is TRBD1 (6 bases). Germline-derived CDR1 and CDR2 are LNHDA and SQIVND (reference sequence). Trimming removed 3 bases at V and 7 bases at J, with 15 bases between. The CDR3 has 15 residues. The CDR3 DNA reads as TGTGCCAGTAGTATCAACGACAGGACGGTTGAAAAACTGTTTTTT. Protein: CASSINDRTVEKLFF.

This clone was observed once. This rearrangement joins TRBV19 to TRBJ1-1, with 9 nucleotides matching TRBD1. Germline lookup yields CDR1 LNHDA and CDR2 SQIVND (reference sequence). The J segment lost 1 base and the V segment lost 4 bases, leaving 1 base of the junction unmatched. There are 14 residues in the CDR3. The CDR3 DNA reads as TGTGCCAGTAGTAAGGACAGGGGGAACACTGAAGCTTTCTTT. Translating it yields CASSKDRGNTEAFF.

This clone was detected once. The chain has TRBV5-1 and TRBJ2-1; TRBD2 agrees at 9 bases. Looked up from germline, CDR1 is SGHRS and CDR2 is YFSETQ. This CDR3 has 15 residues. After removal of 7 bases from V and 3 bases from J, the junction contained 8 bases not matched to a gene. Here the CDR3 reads CASGERGDYYNEQFF. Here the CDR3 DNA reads TGCGCCAGCGGAGAGCGGGGGGACTACTACAATGAGCAGTTCTTC.

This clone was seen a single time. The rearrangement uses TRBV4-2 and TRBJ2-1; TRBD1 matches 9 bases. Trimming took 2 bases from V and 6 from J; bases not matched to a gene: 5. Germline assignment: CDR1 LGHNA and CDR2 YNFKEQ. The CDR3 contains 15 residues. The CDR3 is CASSQSQGASNEQFF. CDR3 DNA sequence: TGTGCCAGCAGCCAATCACAGGGGGCCAGCAATGAGCAGTTCTTC.

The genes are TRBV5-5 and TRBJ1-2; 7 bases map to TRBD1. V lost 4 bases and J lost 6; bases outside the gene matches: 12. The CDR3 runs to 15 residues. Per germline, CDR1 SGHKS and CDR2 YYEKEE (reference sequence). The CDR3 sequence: CASSRRQGSSDGYTF. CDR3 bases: TGTGCCAGCAGCCGACGACAGGGCTCGTCGGATGGCTACACCTTC.

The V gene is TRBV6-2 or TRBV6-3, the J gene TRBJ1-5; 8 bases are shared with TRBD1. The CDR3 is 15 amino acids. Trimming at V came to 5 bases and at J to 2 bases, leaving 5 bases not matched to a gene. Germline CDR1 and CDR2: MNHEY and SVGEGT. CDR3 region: CASSPGGAGNQPQHF. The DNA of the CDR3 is TGTGCCAGCAGTCCAGGGGGCGCGGGCAATCAGCCCCAGCATTTT.

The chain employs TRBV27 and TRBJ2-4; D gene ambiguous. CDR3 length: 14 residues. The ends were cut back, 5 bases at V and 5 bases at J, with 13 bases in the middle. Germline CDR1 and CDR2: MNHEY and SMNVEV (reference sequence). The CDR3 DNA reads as TGTGCCAGCAGTGCGGAGAGGATCGAAAACATTCAGTACTTC. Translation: CASSAERIENIQYF.

The DNA of the CDR3 is TGTGCCAGCAGTTCGCGTCTAAACAATGAGCAGTTCTTC. Protein sequence: CASSSRLNNEQFF. The V gene is TRBV12-3 or TRBV12-4, the J gene TRBJ2-1; no reliable D call. V gave up 4 bases and J gave up 5 bases, with 9 bases separating them. The CDR3 runs to 13 residues.

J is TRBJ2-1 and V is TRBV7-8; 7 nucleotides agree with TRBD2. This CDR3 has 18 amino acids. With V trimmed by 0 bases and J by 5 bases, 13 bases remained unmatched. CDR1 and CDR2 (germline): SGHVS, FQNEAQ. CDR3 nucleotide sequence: TGTGCCAGCAGCTTAGCCTTCGGGCGGGGGATTATTAACAATGAGCAGTTCTTC. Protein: CASSLAFGRGIINNEQFF.